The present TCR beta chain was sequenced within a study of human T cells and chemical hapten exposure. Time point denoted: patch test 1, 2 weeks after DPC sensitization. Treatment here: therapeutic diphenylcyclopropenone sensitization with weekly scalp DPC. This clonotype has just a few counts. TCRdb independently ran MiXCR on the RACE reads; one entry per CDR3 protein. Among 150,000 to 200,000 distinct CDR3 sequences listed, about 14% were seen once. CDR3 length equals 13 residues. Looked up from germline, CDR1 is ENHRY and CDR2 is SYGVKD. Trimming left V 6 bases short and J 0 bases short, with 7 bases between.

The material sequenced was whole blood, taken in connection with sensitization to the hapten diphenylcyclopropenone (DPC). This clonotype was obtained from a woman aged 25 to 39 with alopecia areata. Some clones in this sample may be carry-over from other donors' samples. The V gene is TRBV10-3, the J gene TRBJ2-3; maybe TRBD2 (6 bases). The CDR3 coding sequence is TGTGCCATCAGAGGAGGGAGCACAGATACGCAGTATTTT. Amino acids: CAIRGGSTDTQYF.